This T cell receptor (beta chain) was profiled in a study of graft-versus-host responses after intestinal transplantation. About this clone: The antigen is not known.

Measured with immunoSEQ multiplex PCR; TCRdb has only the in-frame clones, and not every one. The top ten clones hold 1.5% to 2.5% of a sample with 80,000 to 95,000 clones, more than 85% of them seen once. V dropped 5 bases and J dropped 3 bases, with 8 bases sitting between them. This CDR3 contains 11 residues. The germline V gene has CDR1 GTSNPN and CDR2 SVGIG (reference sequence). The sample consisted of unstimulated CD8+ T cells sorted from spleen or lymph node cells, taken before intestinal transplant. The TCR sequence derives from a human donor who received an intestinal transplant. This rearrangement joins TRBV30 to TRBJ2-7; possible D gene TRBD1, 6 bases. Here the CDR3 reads CAWEQGYEQYF. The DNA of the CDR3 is TGTGCCTGGGAACAGGGCTACGAGCAGTACTTC.